The sequence of this TCR beta chain was determined in a study of technical replicates of blood from a few donors. The CDR3 spans 16 residues. Germline values: CDR1 MNHEY, CDR2 SVGAGI. V gave up 0 bases and J gave up 13 bases, with 19 bases separating them. Clones were sequenced by immunoSEQ multiplex PCR, and TCRdb holds only the in-frame ones, with some missing. This sample yields about 100,000 clones, of which 95% are seen a single time; around 0.22% belongs to the top ten. This receptor was identified in a human donor in good health. V gene TRBV6-5 combines with J gene TRBJ1-6; no clear D. The sequenced sample was T cells isolated from PBMCs. The CDR3 sequence is CASSYSLYQAGFPLHF. CDR3 nucleotide sequence: TGTGCCAGCAGTTACTCGCTATACCAGGCCGGATTCCCCCTCCACTTT.